Listed below are T cell receptor beta chains from one sample, sequenced in a study of persistence of HIV-infected CD4 T cells. TCRdb's table, derived via immunoSEQ multiplex PCR, lists solely in-frame clones and lacks some. The sample includes some 49,000 clones, 85% to 90% of them seen just once. These receptors have no known antigen. Sequenced material: CD4+ T cells sorted from PBMCs after roughly 18-hour stimulation, taken from a patient who received antiretroviral therapy. The receptors shown here come from an adult woman with HIV who was CMV-seropositive. Both conserved end residues are part of each CDR3. A D gene is named only where the DNA matches it firmly. Clone size is given for some rows only: seen once, a few or many times, or a class if the clone is expanded.

TRBV2,once,TRBJ1-1,NA,CATSRTVNTEAFF,TGTGCCACCTCTCGGACGGTGAACACTGAAGCTTTCTTT
TRBV19,NA,TRBJ2-3,NA,CASSSGLSGDTQYF,TGTGCCAGTAGTTCAGGACTCAGTGGAGATACGCAGTATTTT
TRBV6-2/TRBV6-3,NA,TRBJ2-5,TRBD2,CASSYGLAVYQETQYF,TGTGCCAGCAGTTACGGTCTAGCGGTCTACCAAGAGACCCAGTACTTC
TRBV3-1/TRBV3-2,NA,TRBJ2-1,NA,CASSQVGNEQFF,TGTGCCAGCAGCCAAGTAGGCAATGAGCAGTTCTTC
TRBV11-2,few,TRBJ2-1,TRBD2,CASSLGFKSRTSPHNEQFF,TGTGCCAGCAGCTTAGGGTTTAAGTCCCGGACTAGCCCTCACAATGAGCAGTTCTTC
TRBV4-1,few,TRBJ1-5,NA,CASSQDRQFNQPQHF,TGCGCCAGCAGCCAAGATAGGCAGTTCAATCAGCCCCAGCATTTT
TRBV19,NA,TRBJ2-7,NA,CASRDHTTYEQYF,TGTGCCAGCCGGGACCACACTACCTACGAGCAGTACTTC
TRBV7-3,NA,TRBJ2-2,NA,CASSLFLAEGELFF,TGTGCCAGCAGCTTGTTTCTAGCCGAGGGGGAGCTGTTTTTT
TRBV7-8,NA,TRBJ1-5,NA,CASSLVRNNQPQHF,TGTGCCAGCAGCTTAGTGCGTAACAATCAGCCCCAGCATTTT
TRBV4-1,NA,TRBJ2-7,NA,CASSQGGNVYEQYF,TGCGCCAGCAGCCAGGGCGGGAATGTTTACGAGCAGTACTTC
TRBV12-5,NA,TRBJ1-5,TRBD1,CASGTRTGNQPQHF,TGTGCTAGTGGTACCCGGACAGGGAATCAGCCCCAGCATTTT
TRBV6-1,NA,TRBJ1-2,TRBD1,CASSEGTAKANYGYTF,TGTGCCAGCAGTGAGGGGACAGCGAAAGCTAACTATGGCTACACCTTC
TRBV5-1,once,TRBJ1-5,NA,CASSLSGGDGNQPQHF,TGCGCCAGCAGCCTGAGTGGGGGGGACGGCAATCAGCCCCAGCATTTT
TRBV18,once,TRBJ2-5,NA,CASSPGAGETQYF,TGTGCCAGCTCACCAGGTGCGGGAGAGACCCAGTACTTC
TRBV28,NA,TRBJ1-3,NA,CASQTGVSGNTIYF,TGTGCCAGCCAGACGGGGGTCTCTGGAAACACCATATATTTT
TRBV3-1/TRBV3-2,NA,TRBJ1-1,TRBD1,CASSQLRTGRTEAFF,TGTGCCAGCAGCCAACTGCGGACAGGAAGGACTGAAGCTTTCTTT
TRBV5-4,NA,TRBJ1-6,NA,CASSLGFTGDNSPLHF,TGTGCCAGCAGCTTAGGGTTCACCGGCGATAATTCACCCCTCCACTTT
TRBV24-1,NA,TRBJ2-1,NA,CATSDRKGGGLNEQFF,TGTGCCACCAGTGACCGCAAGGGGGGGGGCCTCAATGAGCAGTTCTTC
TRBV19,NA,TRBJ2-3,NA,CASRPAQTDTQYF,TGTGCCAGTCGACCGGCACAGACAGATACGCAGTATTTT
TRBV27,NA,TRBJ1-6,NA,CASSFTDRDSPLHF,TGTGCCAGCAGTTTTACGGATCGGGATTCACCCCTCCACTTT
TRBV12-3/TRBV12-4,once,TRBJ1-1,NA,CASGTEISTEAFF,TGTGCCAGCGGCACAGAGATCTCCACTGAAGCTTTCTTT
TRBV2,NA,TRBJ1-1,NA,CASRVKGTGNTEAFF,TGTGCCAGCAGGGTCAAAGGGACGGGAAACACTGAAGCTTTCTTT
TRBV6-5,NA,TRBJ1-1,NA,CASIPRGVGTEAFF,TGTGCCAGCATCCCTAGGGGAGTAGGCACTGAAGCTTTCTTT
TRBV5-5,NA,TRBJ2-1,TRBD1,CASSLLQGSYSNEQFF,TGTGCCAGCAGCCTTTTACAGGGGTCTTACTCCAATGAGCAGTTCTTC
TRBV4-2,NA,TRBJ2-7,TRBD2,CASSQEVASGKDYEQYF,TGTGCCAGCAGCCAGGAAGTGGCTAGCGGGAAAGACTACGAGCAGTACTTC
TRBV6-2/TRBV6-3,NA,TRBJ1-1,TRBD1,CASSPGQENTEAFF,TGTGCCAGCAGTCCGGGACAGGAGAACACTGAAGCTTTCTTT
TRBV6-6,NA,TRBJ1-2,NA,CASSFDHNTGYTF,TGTGCCAGCAGTTTCGACCACAACACGGGCTACACCTTC
TRBV5-6,NA,TRBJ1-4,NA,CASSPTGTTTNEKLFF,TGTGCCAGCAGCCCCACAGGGACCACAACTAATGAAAAACTGTTTTTT
TRBV5-1,NA,TRBJ2-2,NA,CATSRDIETGELFF,TGCGCCACCTCCCGGGACATAGAGACCGGGGAGCTGTTTTTT
TRBV5-4,NA,TRBJ2-1,TRBD2,CASSAGLAGRSSYNEQFF,TGTGCCAGCAGCGCCGGACTAGCGGGCCGCAGCTCCTACAATGAGCAGTTCTTC
TRBV5-1,NA,TRBJ2-7,TRBD2,CASSPTSVSTEQYF,TGCGCCAGCAGCCCCACTAGCGTTTCTACCGAGCAGTACTTC
TRBV3-1/TRBV3-2,NA,TRBJ1-4,NA,CASSQVLGASNEKLFF,TGTGCCAGCAGCCAAGTTTTAGGGGCGTCTAATGAAAAACTGTTTTTT
TRBV6-5,NA,TRBJ1-2,NA,CASSYFEDRGYTF,TGTGCCAGCAGTTACTTCGAGGATCGTGGCTACACCTTC
TRBV3-1/TRBV3-2,few,TRBJ1-1,NA,CASSLENEAFF,TGTGCCAGCAGCCTCGAAAATGAAGCTTTCTTT